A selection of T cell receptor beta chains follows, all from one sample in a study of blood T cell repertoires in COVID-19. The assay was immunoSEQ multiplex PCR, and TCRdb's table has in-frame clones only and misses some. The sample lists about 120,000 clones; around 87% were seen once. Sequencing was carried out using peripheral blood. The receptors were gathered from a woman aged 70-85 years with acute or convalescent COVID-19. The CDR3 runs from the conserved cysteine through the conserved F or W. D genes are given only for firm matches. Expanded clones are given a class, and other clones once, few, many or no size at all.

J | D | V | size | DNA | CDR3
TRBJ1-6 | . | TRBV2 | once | TGTGCCGCCAGGGCGGGGTATAATTCACCCCTCCACTTT | CAARAGYNSPLHF
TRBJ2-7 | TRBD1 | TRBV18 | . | TGTGCCAGCTCACACCGGGACAGGGCCTACGAGCAGTACTTC | CASSHRDRAYEQYF
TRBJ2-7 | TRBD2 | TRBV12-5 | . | TGTGCTAGTGGTTCCACGGGACTAGCGGGGCTCCACGAGCAGTACTTC | CASGSTGLAGLHEQYF
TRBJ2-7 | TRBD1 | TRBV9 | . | TGTGCCAGCAGCGTTTCGGGACAGGGCTACGAGCAGTACTTC | CASSVSGQGYEQYF
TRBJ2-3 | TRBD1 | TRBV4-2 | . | TGTGCCAGCAGCCAGAGCAGAGGGACAGGGATAGATACGCAGTATTTT | CASSQSRGTGIDTQYF
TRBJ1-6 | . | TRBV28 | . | TGTGCCAGCAGTCCGCCGACAGGTTATTCACCCCTCCACTTT | CASSPPTGYSPLHF
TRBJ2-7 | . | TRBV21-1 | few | TGTGCCAGCAGCATAAAGACAGGATCCTCCTACGAGCAGTACTTC | CASSIKTGSSYEQYF
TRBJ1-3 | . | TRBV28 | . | TGTGCCAGCAGTTTTATAGGACCGGAGGGACCTGGAAACACCATATATTTT | CASSFIGPEGPGNTIYF
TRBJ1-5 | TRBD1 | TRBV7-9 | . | TGTGCCAGCAGCTCTCCGGGACAGGGGAACAATCAGCCCCAGCATTTT | CASSSPGQGNNQPQHF
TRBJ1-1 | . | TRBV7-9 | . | TGTGCCAGCAGCCCGGGGTACAGGAACACTGAAGCTTTCTTT | CASSPGYRNTEAFF
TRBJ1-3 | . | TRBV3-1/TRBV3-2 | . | TGTGCCAGCAGCCAGGGCGACTCTGGAAACACCATATATTTT | CASSQGDSGNTIYF
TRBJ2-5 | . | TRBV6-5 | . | TGTGCCAGCAGTTACTCGATGGCTAGCGAGGAGACCCAGTACTTC | CASSYSMASEETQYF
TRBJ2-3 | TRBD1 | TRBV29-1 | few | TGCAGCGTTGAAGTCCAGGGGGCAGATACGCAGTATTTT | CSVEVQGADTQYF
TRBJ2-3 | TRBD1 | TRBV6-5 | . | TGTGCCAGCAGTTACCACGGACAGGGGAGCACAGATACGCAGTATTTT | CASSYHGQGSTDTQYF
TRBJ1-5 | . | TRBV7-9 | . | TGTGCCAGCAGTCGGACCGGGGTCAATCAGCCCCAGCATTTT | CASSRTGVNQPQHF
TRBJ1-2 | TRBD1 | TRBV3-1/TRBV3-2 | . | TGTGCCAGCAGCCGATGGGACAGGGGAGGCTACACCTTC | CASSRWDRGGYTF
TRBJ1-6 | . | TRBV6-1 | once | TGTGCCAGCAGTGAAGACAGAGCCGTCTATAATTCACCCCTCCACTTT | CASSEDRAVYNSPLHF
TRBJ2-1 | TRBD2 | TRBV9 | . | TGTGCCAGCAGCGTAGTAACCGGGCTAGCGGGGTCCAATGAGCAGTTCTTC | CASSVVTGLAGSNEQFF
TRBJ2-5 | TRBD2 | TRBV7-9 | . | TGTGCCAGCAGCTTAGCCGAAGGCGGGGGGGCCCGTAGTAAGACCCAGTACTTC | CASSLAEGGGARSKTQYF
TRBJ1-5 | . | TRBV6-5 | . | TGTGCCAGCAGTTACCGGTTCTCCAATCAGCCCCAGCATTTT | CASSYRFSNQPQHF
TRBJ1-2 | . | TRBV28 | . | TGTGCCAGCAGTTTGCCCCTGGCAGGCTACACCTTC | CASSLPLAGYTF
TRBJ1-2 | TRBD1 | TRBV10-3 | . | TGTGCCATCAGAACCCGGGACAGCCCCTCCTATGGCTACACCTTC | CAIRTRDSPSYGYTF
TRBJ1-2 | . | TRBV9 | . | TGTGCCAGCAGCGTGGCAGGTGGTGGCTACACCTTC | CASSVAGGGYTF
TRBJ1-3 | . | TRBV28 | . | TGTGCCAGCAGTGCCGCAGGGCCGGACACCATATATTTT | CASSAAGPDTIYF
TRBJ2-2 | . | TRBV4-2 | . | TGTGCCAGCAGCCACACAGGGTATAGAAACACCGGGGAGCTGTTTTTT | CASSHTGYRNTGELFF
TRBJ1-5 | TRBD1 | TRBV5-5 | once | TGTGCCAGCAGCTCCGGGGGGACAGGGGCGGGCAATCAGCCCCAGCATTTT | CASSSGGTGAGNQPQHF
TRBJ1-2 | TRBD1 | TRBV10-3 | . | TGTGCCATCAGTGAGTCAGGGACAGGGAATGGCTACACCTTC | CAISESGTGNGYTF
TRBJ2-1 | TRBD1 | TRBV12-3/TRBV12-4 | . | TGTGCCAGCAGTTCAAGACAGGGAGCCCAGCAGTTCTTC | CASSSRQGAQQFF
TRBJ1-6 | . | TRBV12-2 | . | TGTGCAAGTCGCCTCCCACCCGGACAGGGGGCTGTTTCACCCCTCCACTTT | CASRLPPGQGAVSPLHF
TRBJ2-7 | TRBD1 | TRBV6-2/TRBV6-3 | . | TGTGCCAGCAGCCCCCTTACAGGGGGCTCCTACGAGCAGTACTTC | CASSPLTGGSYEQYF
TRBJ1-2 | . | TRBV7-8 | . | TGTGCCAGCAGCTCCCACCTTGTGCGGTATGGCTACACCTTC | CASSSHLVRYGYTF
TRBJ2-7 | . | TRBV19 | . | TGTGCCAGTAGCATAGGGGTACAGAGTAACGAGCAGTACTTC | CASSIGVQSNEQYF
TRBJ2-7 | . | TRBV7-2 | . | TGTGCCAGCCGAATCCGGGAAAGCTCCTACGAGCAGTACTTC | CASRIRESSYEQYF
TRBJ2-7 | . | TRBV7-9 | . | TGTGCCAGCAGCGCCCGGGATATCTCCTACGAGCAGTACTTC | CASSARDISYEQYF
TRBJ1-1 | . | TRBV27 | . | TGTGCCAGCAGTTTAGGGCAGAGCACTGAAGCTTTCTTT | CASSLGQSTEAFF
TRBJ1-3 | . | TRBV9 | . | TGTGCCAGCAGCTCACAGGGATCTGGAAACACCATATATTTT | CASSSQGSGNTIYF
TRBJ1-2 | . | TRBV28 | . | TGTGCCAGCAGCTCCTTCGCGGCCAATATAGGGGGAAACTATGGCTACACCTTC | CASSSFAANIGGNYGYTF
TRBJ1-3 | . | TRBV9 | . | TGTGCCAGCAGCGCCCCCAGGGACACCATATATTTT | CASSAPRDTIYF
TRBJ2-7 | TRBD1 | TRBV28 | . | TGTGCCAGCCGCCAAGGGACAGACTACGAGCAGTACTTC | CASRQGTDYEQYF
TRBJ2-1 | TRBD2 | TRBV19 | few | TGTGCCAGTAGTATTTCTCTAGCGGGGGGAATCTACAATGAGCAGTTCTTC | CASSISLAGGIYNEQFF
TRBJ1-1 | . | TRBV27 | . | TGTGCCAGCAGTTTATTTGGTTGGCGGATGAACACTGAAGCTTTCTTT | CASSLFGWRMNTEAFF
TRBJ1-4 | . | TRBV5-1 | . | TGCGCCAGCAGCTCACAGTCAACTAATGAAAAACTGTTTTTT | CASSSQSTNEKLFF
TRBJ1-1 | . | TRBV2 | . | TGTGCCAGCAGTGTTTTCGGCAGGGAATCTATCACTGAAGCTTTCTTT | CASSVFGRESITEAFF
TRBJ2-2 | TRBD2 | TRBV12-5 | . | TGTGCTAGTGCCCCGGGGGCTAGCGGGGACACCGGGGAGCTGTTTTTT | CASAPGASGDTGELFF
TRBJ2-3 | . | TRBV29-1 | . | TGCAGCGGGGGGACACGAGGCACAGATACGCAGTATTTT | CSGGTRGTDTQYF
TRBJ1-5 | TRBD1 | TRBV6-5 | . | TGTGCCAGCAGTTCACTGACAGGGATTTCAGATCAGCCCCAGCATTTT | CASSSLTGISDQPQHF
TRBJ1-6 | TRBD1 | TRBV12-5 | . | TGTGCTAGTGCCAGGACAGGGACTAATTCACCCCTCCACTTT | CASARTGTNSPLHF
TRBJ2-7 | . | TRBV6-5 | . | TGTGCCAGCACCCCACCGGGGGTCTACGAGCAGTACTTC | CASTPPGVYEQYF
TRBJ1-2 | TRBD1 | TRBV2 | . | TGTGCCAGCAGTGTGGGACAGGGGGCCGGAAACTATGGCTACACCTTC | CASSVGQGAGNYGYTF
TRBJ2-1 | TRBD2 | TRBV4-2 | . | TGTGCCAGCAGCCAAGAAAAGAGCGGGGGTTTCTATGAGCAGTTCTTC | CASSQEKSGGFYEQFF
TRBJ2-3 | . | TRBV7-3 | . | TGTGCCAGCAGCCGGGGGTCGCGTACTAGCACAGATACGCAGTATTTT | CASSRGSRTSTDTQYF
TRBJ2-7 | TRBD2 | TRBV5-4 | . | TGTGCCAGCAGCACACCTACTAGCGGGGGGGTTGGGTACGAGCAGTACTTC | CASSTPTSGGVGYEQYF
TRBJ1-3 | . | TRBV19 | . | TGTGCCAGTAGTATATCGAGCTCTGGAAACACCATATATTTT | CASSISSSGNTIYF
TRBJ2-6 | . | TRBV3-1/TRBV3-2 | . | TGTGCCAGCAGCCAAGACCTGAAGCCGGCTGGGGCCAACGTCCTGACTTTC | CASSQDLKPAGANVLTF
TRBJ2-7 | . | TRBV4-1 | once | TGCGCCAGCAGCCAAGTTGAGCGGTGGGAGCAGTACTTC | CASSQVERWEQYF
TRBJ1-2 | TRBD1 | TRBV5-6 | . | TGTGCCAGCAGCTTGCCCCAGGGGGCTAGGGGCTACACCTTC | CASSLPQGARGYTF